This T cell receptor beta chain was identified in a study of response to subunit inactivated influenza vaccine. Study findings and constraints: New T cells are recruited in small numbers by each seasonal influenza vaccination, according to the authors' suggestion.

The CDR3 is 13 amino acids. With respect to this clonotype: Its antigen is still unknown. Germline and junction disagree at one end, which may indicate a read error.

TCRdb re-called the RT-PCR reads with MiXCR, one entry per CDR3 protein. The sample includes almost 250,000 distinct CDR3 sequences, 12% of them seen just once. This receptor was identified in a man aged 45-65 years who received an inactivated influenza vaccine. This sequence joins TRBV12-3 or TRBV12-4 and TRBJ2-2, with 10 bases lining up with TRBD2. The sequencing used non-naive T cells sorted from PBMCs, collected roughly 2 weeks before vaccination. CDR3 loop: CASRAGGPGELSF. In nucleotides, the CDR3 is TGTGCCAGCAGAGCGGGGGGGCCCGGGGAGCTGTCTTTT.